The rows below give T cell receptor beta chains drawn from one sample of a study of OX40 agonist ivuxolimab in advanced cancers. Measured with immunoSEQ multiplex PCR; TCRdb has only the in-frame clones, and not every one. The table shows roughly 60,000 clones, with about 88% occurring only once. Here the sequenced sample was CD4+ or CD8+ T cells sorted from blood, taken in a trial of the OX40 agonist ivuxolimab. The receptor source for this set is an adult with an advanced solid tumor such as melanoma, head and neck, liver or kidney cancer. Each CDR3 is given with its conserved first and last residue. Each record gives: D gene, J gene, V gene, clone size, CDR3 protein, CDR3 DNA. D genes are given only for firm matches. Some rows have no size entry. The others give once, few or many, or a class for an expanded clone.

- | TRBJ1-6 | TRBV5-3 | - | CASSLGRRNSPLHF | TGTGCCAGCAGCTTGGGGAGACGAAATTCACCCCTCCACTTT
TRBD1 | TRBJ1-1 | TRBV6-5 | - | CASRPGQGNTEAFF | TGTGCCAGCAGACCCGGACAGGGCAACACTGAAGCTTTCTTT
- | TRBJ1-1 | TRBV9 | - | CASSVGGGELIF | TGTGCCAGCAGCGTAGGGGGTGGGGAGCTCATCTTT
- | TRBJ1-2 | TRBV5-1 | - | CASSQETDRLNGYTF | TGCGCCAGCAGCCAAGAAACGGACAGACTAAATGGCTACACCTTC
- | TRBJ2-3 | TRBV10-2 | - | CASSSPSASTDTQYF | TGCGCCAGCAGTTCCCCCTCCGCTAGCACAGATACGCAGTATTTT
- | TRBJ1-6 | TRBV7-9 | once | CASSLARPVRGSPLHF | TGTGCCAGCAGCTTAGCGCGACCAGTAAGAGGCTCACCCCTCCACTTT
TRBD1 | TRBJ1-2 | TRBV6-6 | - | CASSRDSYGYTF | TGTGCCAGCAGCAGGGACAGCTATGGCTACACCTTC
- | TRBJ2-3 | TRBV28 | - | CAHRGVADTQYF | TGTGCCCACCGGGGAGTCGCAGATACGCAGTATTTT
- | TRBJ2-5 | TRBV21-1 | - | CASSRARAWETQYF | TGTGCCAGCAGCAGGGCGAGGGCCTGGGAGACCCAGTACTTC
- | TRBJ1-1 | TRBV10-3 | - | CAISVNGNTEAFF | TGTGCCATCAGTGTTAACGGGAACACTGAAGCTTTCTTT
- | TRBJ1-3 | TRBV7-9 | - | CASSLVAPSGNTIYF | TGTGCCAGCAGCTTAGTCGCGCCCTCTGGAAACACCATATATTTT
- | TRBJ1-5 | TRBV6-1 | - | CASSKAGSQPQHF | TGTGCCAGCAGTAAGGCAGGGAGTCAGCCCCAGCATTTT
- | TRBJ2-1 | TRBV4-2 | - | CASSPGRNSNEQFF | TGTGCCAGCAGCCCGGGACGGAACTCCAATGAGCAGTTCTTC
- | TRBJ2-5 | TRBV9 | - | CASSAGHSGGGETQYF | TGTGCCAGCAGCGCAGGACACTCCGGCGGAGGCGAGACCCAGTACTTC
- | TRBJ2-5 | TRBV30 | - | CAWSVLGRGQETQYF | TGTGCCTGGAGTGTACTGGGCAGGGGCCAAGAGACCCAGTACTTC
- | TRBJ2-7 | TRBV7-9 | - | CASSFYEQYF | TGTGCCAGCAGCTTCTACGAGCAGTACTTC
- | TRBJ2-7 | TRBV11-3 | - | CASSRGSSYEQYF | TGTGCCAGCAGCCGAGGGAGCTCCTACGAGCAGTACTTC
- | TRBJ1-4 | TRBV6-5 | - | CASSYDQGGSEKLFF | TGTGCCAGCAGTTACGACCAGGGTGGGAGTGAAAAACTGTTTTTT
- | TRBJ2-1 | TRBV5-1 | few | CASRASPASYNEQFF | TGCGCCAGCAGAGCTTCTCCCGCATCCTACAATGAGCAGTTCTTC
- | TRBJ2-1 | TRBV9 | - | CASSGSKGSSSYNEQFF | TGTGCCAGCAGCGGATCCAAAGGGTCTAGCTCCTACAATGAGCAGTTCTTC
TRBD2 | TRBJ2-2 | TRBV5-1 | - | CASSSSGGAYGELFF | TGCGCCAGCAGCAGCAGCGGGGGGGCCTACGGGGAGCTGTTTTTT
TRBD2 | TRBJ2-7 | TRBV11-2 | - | CASSFPGGSGGTYEQYF | TGTGCCAGCAGCTTCCCCGGCGGGAGCGGGGGGACCTACGAGCAGTACTTC
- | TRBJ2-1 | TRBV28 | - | CASSIAVGEQFF | TGTGCCAGCAGTATCGCGGTAGGTGAGCAGTTCTTC
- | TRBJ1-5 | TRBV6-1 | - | CASSSNQPQHF | TGTGCCAGCAGCTCTAATCAGCCCCAGCATTTT
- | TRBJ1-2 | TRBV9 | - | CASSVGGWSGDGYTF | TGTGCCAGCAGCGTAGGGGGATGGAGTGGCGATGGCTACACCTTC
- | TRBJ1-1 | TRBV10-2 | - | CASSDSGAIVAFF | TGCGCCAGCAGTGACTCAGGGGCGATTGTGGCTTTCTTT
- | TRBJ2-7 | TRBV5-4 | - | CASSVLGRGPYEQYF | TGTGCCAGCAGCGTCTTGGGGCGGGGGCCTTACGAGCAGTACTTC
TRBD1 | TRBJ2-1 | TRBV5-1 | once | CASSSLTGNHEQFF | TGCGCCAGCAGCTCCCTGACAGGGAACCATGAGCAGTTCTTC
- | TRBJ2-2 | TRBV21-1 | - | CASSKVRTSGSGSTGELFF | TGTGCCAGCAGCAAAGTAAGGACTAGCGGGAGTGGGAGCACCGGGGAGCTGTTTTTT
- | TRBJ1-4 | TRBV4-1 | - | CASSPPGRTSSEKLFF | TGCGCCAGCAGCCCCCCCGGACGGACGTCCTCTGAAAAACTGTTTTTT
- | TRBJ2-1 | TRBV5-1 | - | CASRFILTNINNEQFF | TGCGCCAGCAGGTTTATCCTAACTAACATAAACAATGAGCAGTTCTTC
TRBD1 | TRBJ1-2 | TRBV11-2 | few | CASSLTDRGSYGYTF | TGTGCCAGCAGCTTAACGGACAGGGGTTCCTATGGCTACACCTTC
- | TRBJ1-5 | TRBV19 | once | CASSIDATPGRQPQHF | TGTGCCAGTAGTATAGATGCCACCCCAGGTCGTCAGCCCCAGCATTTT
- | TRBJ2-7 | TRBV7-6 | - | CASSLTHSYEQYF | TGTGCCAGCAGCTTAACACATTCCTACGAGCAGTACTTC
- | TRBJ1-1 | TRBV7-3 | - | CASSPRAGNTEAFF | TGTGCCAGCAGCCCTCGGGCAGGGAACACTGAAGCTTTCTTT
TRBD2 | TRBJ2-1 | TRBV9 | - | CASSVGSGSLDEQFF | TGTGCCAGCAGCGTAGGTAGCGGGAGTTTGGATGAGCAGTTCTTC
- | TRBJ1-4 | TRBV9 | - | CASSAGATNEKLFF | TGTGCCAGCAGCGCAGGGGCAACTAATGAAAAACTGTTTTTT
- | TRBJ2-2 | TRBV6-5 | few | CASGRETGELFF | TGTGCCAGCGGGCGGGAAACCGGGGAGCTGTTTTTT
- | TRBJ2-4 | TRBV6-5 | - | CASRGGLAKNIQYF | TGTGCCAGCAGAGGAGGACTAGCCAAAAACATTCAGTACTTC
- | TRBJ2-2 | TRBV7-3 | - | CASSPRDRMTGELFF | TGTGCCAGCAGCCCCCGAGACAGGATGACCGGGGAGCTGTTTTTT
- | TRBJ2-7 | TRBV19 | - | CASRPGGGYEQYF | TGTGCCAGTAGGCCCGGGGGTGGGTACGAGCAGTACTTC
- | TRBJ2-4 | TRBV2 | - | CASSPLAQVAKNIQYF | TGTGCCAGCAGTCCCCTAGCGCAGGTAGCCAAAAACATTCAGTACTTC
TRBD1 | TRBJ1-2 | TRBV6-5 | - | CAGTQGKQGYTF | TGTGCCGGCACACAGGGGAAGCAAGGCTACACCTTC
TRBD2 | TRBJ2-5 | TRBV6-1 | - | CASSEVRGAGGSETQYF | TGTGCCAGCAGTGAAGTAAGGGGAGCGGGAGGGTCGGAGACCCAGTACTTC
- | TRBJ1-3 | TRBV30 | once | CAWSKAAGNTIYF | TGTGCCTGGTCCAAGGCAGCGGGAAACACCATATATTTT
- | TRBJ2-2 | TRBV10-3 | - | CAISESQTTGELFF | TGTGCCATCAGTGAGTCGCAGACCACCGGGGAGCTGTTTTTT
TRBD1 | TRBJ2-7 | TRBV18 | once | CASSPEMVQGASYEQYF | TGTGCCAGCTCCCCCGAGATGGTGCAGGGGGCCTCCTACGAGCAGTACTTC
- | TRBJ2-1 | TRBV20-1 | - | CRHPGEQFF | TGCAGGCACCCTGGGGAGCAGTTCTTC
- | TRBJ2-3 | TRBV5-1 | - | CASTPSAIQDTQYF | TGCGCCAGCACCCCATCGGCTATTCAAGATACGCAGTATTTT
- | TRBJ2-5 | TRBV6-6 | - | CASRGGGLQETQYF | TGTGCCAGCAGAGGCGGTGGGTTACAAGAGACCCAGTACTTC
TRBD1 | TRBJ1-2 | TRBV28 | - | CASTRQGWNYGYTF | TGTGCCAGCACCCGACAGGGGTGGAACTATGGCTACACCTTC
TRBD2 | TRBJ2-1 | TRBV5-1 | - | CASSLVAGGSSYNEQFF | TGCGCCAGCAGCTTGGTAGCGGGAGGCAGCTCCTACAATGAGCAGTTCTTC